This TCR beta chain stems from a study of T cells in Graves' hyperthyroidism and ophthalmopathy. TCR beta CDR3 region amplification was performed from RNA transcripts. The HTBI primer set served for first-round RT-PCR of the TCR CDR3. One entry per CDR3 protein results from TCRdb running MiXCR on the multiplex PCR reads. Among some 600,000 distinct CDR3 sequences listed, about 14% were seen once. This clonotype was seen a single time. What it binds is not known. General study findings and limits: Expanded thyroid clonotypes (above 0.001) were mostly also found in blood.

The study enrolled patients aged 18 to 65 with newly diagnosed hyperthyroidism of under 2 months' duration. Diagnoses were made from clinical symptoms, serum measures (thyroxine and TRAb), thyroid ultrasound and orbital computed tomography. The blood sample dates from first hyperthyroidism diagnosis, preceding any ophthalmopathy symptoms. Sequencing was carried out using blood. The sequence derives from a woman aged 25 to 45 with Graves' hyperthyroidism that later progressed to Graves' ophthalmopathy.

For the CDR3, the DNA is TGTGCCAGCAGCTCCAGGGTGATGGAATTCGGCACAGATACGCAGTATTTT. This gives the protein CASSSRVMEFGTDTQYF. The chain uses TRBV7-2 and TRBJ2-3, with D perhaps matching TRBD1 (5 bases). The germline V gene encodes CDR1 SGHTA and CDR2 FQGNSA. Trimming stripped 4 bases from V and 1 base from J, with 18 bases between. The CDR3 is made up of 17 amino acids.